This is a list of T cell receptor beta chains from one sample in a study of human T cells and chemical hapten exposure. MiXCR, run by TCRdb on the RACE reads, gives a single entry per CDR3 protein. The profile shows some 110,000 distinct CDR3 sequences, 12% of them singletons. Sequencing used whole blood, obtained in connection with sensitization to the hapten diphenylcyclopropenone (DPC). The receptors originated from a woman aged 50 to 60 with alopecia areata. Some clones in this sample may be carry-over from other donors' samples. Each CDR3 is given with its conserved first and last residue. D genes are given only for firm matches. Size values are once, few and many counts, or a class for expanded clones, and some rows have none.

d_call: .; j_call: TRBJ2-7; clone_size: many; v_call: TRBV12-3/TRBV12-4; cdr3_nt: TGTGCCAGCAGTCCCGCGGTCGGAGGGAAATTCGAGTACTTC; cdr3_aa: CASSPAVGGKFEYF
d_call: .; j_call: TRBJ1-2; clone_size: few; v_call: TRBV20-1; cdr3_nt: TGCAGTGCTTCCCGACAGCCCGCTAACTATGGCTACACCTTC; cdr3_aa: CSASRQPANYGYTF
d_call: TRBD1; j_call: TRBJ1-6; clone_size: few; v_call: TRBV6-5; cdr3_nt: TGTGCCAGCGGCGGGACAGAAAATTCACCCCTCCACTTT; cdr3_aa: CASGGTENSPLHF
d_call: .; j_call: TRBJ1-2; clone_size: few; v_call: TRBV11-2; cdr3_nt: TGTGCCAGCAGCCCAAGGGGCGGATATGGCTACACCTTC; cdr3_aa: CASSPRGGYGYTF
d_call: TRBD1; j_call: TRBJ2-3; clone_size: .; v_call: TRBV11-1; cdr3_nt: TGTGCCAGCAAAGACAGGGGGCGAACAGATACGCAGTATTTT; cdr3_aa: CASKDRGRTDTQYF
d_call: .; j_call: TRBJ2-5; clone_size: .; v_call: TRBV27; cdr3_nt: TGTGCCAGCAGTTGGAGTTACCAAGAGACCCAGTACTTC; cdr3_aa: CASSWSYQETQYF
d_call: .; j_call: TRBJ1-5; clone_size: few; v_call: TRBV5-1; cdr3_nt: TGCGCCAGCAGACCTACTTGGGAGGTTCAGCCCCAGCATTTT; cdr3_aa: CASRPTWEVQPQHF
d_call: TRBD1; j_call: TRBJ2-5; clone_size: few; v_call: TRBV11-2; cdr3_nt: TGTGCCAGCAGCCCAAGGACAGGGGAAGGAGAGACCCAGTACTTC; cdr3_aa: CASSPRTGEGETQYF
d_call: .; j_call: TRBJ2-6; clone_size: few; v_call: TRBV10-3; cdr3_nt: TGTGCCATCAGTGACGGGGGCTCTGGGGCCAACGTCCTGACTTTC; cdr3_aa: CAISDGGSGANVLTF
d_call: .; j_call: TRBJ2-5; clone_size: .; v_call: TRBV28; cdr3_nt: TGTGCCAGCAGTCCTCCGGGGCAAGAGACCCAGTACTTC; cdr3_aa: CASSPPGQETQYF
d_call: .; j_call: TRBJ1-5; clone_size: many; v_call: TRBV5-5; cdr3_nt: TGTGCCAGCAGCTTGGGACTGAGCAATCAGCCCCAGCATTTT; cdr3_aa: CASSLGLSNQPQHF
d_call: .; j_call: TRBJ2-5; clone_size: many; v_call: TRBV11-2; cdr3_nt: TGTGCCAGCAGCTTATTGCGGGGCCAAGAGACCCAGTACTTC; cdr3_aa: CASSLLRGQETQYF
d_call: .; j_call: TRBJ2-2; clone_size: .; v_call: TRBV28; cdr3_nt: TGTGCCAGCAGTTTAGACGGGGCTTACACCGGGGAGCTGTTTTTT; cdr3_aa: CASSLDGAYTGELFF
d_call: TRBD2; j_call: TRBJ2-4; clone_size: few; v_call: TRBV10-2; cdr3_nt: TGCGCCAGCAGTCCTAGCGGGGGGGCAAACATTCAGTACTTC; cdr3_aa: CASSPSGGANIQYF
d_call: .; j_call: TRBJ1-4; clone_size: many; v_call: TRBV7-2; cdr3_nt: TGTGCCAGCAGCCCAGTCGTCGGGGGAAATAATGAAAAACTGTTTTTT; cdr3_aa: CASSPVVGGNNEKLFF
d_call: .; j_call: TRBJ2-5; clone_size: many; v_call: TRBV11-2; cdr3_nt: TGTGCCAGCAGCTTACCCAACCAAGAGACCCAGTACTTC; cdr3_aa: CASSLPNQETQYF
d_call: .; j_call: TRBJ1-5; clone_size: many; v_call: TRBV20-1; cdr3_nt: TGCAGTGCTAGAGCTGTCAGGGGAGCCCAGCCCCAGCATTTT; cdr3_aa: CSARAVRGAQPQHF
d_call: TRBD2; j_call: TRBJ2-1; clone_size: few; v_call: TRBV18; cdr3_nt: TGTGCCAGCTCGCTACCCGGGGGGGGAACCTACAATGAGCAGTTCTTC; cdr3_aa: CASSLPGGGTYNEQFF
d_call: TRBD1; j_call: TRBJ1-1; clone_size: many; v_call: TRBV7-2; cdr3_nt: TGTGCCAGCAGATTTACAGGGGGCGGGACTGAAGCTTTCTTT; cdr3_aa: CASRFTGGGTEAFF
d_call: TRBD1; j_call: TRBJ2-6; clone_size: many; v_call: TRBV7-2; cdr3_nt: TGTGCCAGCACCTTACAGGGACAGGGATGGTCTGGGGCCAACGTCCTGACTTTC; cdr3_aa: CASTLQGQGWSGANVLTF
d_call: .; j_call: TRBJ2-1; clone_size: .; v_call: TRBV9; cdr3_nt: TGTGCCAGCAGTTCTGCGACGGGAGATGAGCAGTTCTTC; cdr3_aa: CASSSATGDEQFF
d_call: .; j_call: TRBJ1-6; clone_size: .; v_call: TRBV6-5; cdr3_nt: TGTGCCAGCAGCTCCTGGGGGGGCTCCTATAATTCACCCCTCCACTTT; cdr3_aa: CASSSWGGSYNSPLHF
d_call: .; j_call: TRBJ1-2; clone_size: .; v_call: TRBV11-2; cdr3_nt: TGTGCCAGCAGCTTAGATGGAGGGGATGGCTACACCTTC; cdr3_aa: CASSLDGGDGYTF
d_call: TRBD2; j_call: TRBJ2-3; clone_size: .; v_call: TRBV6-6; cdr3_nt: TGTGCCAGCATTCTAGCGGGGGGAGCAGATACGCAGTATTTT; cdr3_aa: CASILAGGADTQYF
d_call: .; j_call: TRBJ2-7; clone_size: few; v_call: TRBV21-1; cdr3_nt: TGTGCCAGCAGCAAAGGGCCAGGGTCACGCGAGCAGTACTTC; cdr3_aa: CASSKGPGSREQYF
d_call: TRBD1; j_call: TRBJ1-2; clone_size: few; v_call: TRBV5-1; cdr3_nt: TGCGCCAGCAGTGGGGACAGCACGTATGGCTACACCTTC; cdr3_aa: CASSGDSTYGYTF
d_call: TRBD2; j_call: TRBJ2-7; clone_size: many; v_call: TRBV7-6; cdr3_nt: TGTGCCAGCAGCCGTGGCGGCGGGAGGGTCCACGAGCAGTACTTC; cdr3_aa: CASSRGGGRVHEQYF
d_call: .; j_call: TRBJ1-5; clone_size: .; v_call: TRBV20-1; cdr3_nt: TGCAGTGCTTTTACAGGGTTTGACCAGCCCCAGCATTTT; cdr3_aa: CSAFTGFDQPQHF
d_call: .; j_call: TRBJ2-2; clone_size: .; v_call: TRBV6-4; cdr3_nt: TGTGCCAGCAGTCAGGAGACGTTGGGTACCGGGGAGCTGTTTTTT; cdr3_aa: CASSQETLGTGELFF
d_call: TRBD1; j_call: TRBJ1-5; clone_size: many; v_call: TRBV24-1; cdr3_nt: TGTGCCACCAGTGATCGACAGGGCGGAAATCAGCCCCAGCATTTT; cdr3_aa: CATSDRQGGNQPQHF
d_call: TRBD1; j_call: TRBJ1-2; clone_size: many; v_call: TRBV29-1; cdr3_nt: TGCAGCGTAACCGGGACAGACTATGGCTACACCTTC; cdr3_aa: CSVTGTDYGYTF
d_call: TRBD1; j_call: TRBJ2-3; clone_size: .; v_call: TRBV2; cdr3_nt: TGTGCCAGCAGTATGCTCCGGACAGGGGGCACAGATACGCAGTATTTT; cdr3_aa: CASSMLRTGGTDTQYF
d_call: TRBD1; j_call: TRBJ2-7; clone_size: few; v_call: TRBV29-1; cdr3_nt: TGCAGCGTTGACGGACAGGGGGGTTACGAGCAGTACTTC; cdr3_aa: CSVDGQGGYEQYF
d_call: .; j_call: TRBJ1-2; clone_size: many; v_call: TRBV3-1; cdr3_nt: TGTGCCAGCAGCCAAGATCCAGGATCCAACTATGGCTACACCTTC; cdr3_aa: CASSQDPGSNYGYTF
d_call: .; j_call: TRBJ1-4; clone_size: few; v_call: TRBV6-1; cdr3_nt: TGTGCCAGCAGTGAAGCCGACTCTCTGAGGTTTTTT; cdr3_aa: CASSEADSLRFF